A single sample is the source of the 17 T cell receptor beta chains below, sequenced in a study of regulatory T cells in long-lasting Graves disease. Arm-PCR with iRepertoire HTBI primers amplified the CDR3 regions for these TCR beta libraries. TCRdb re-called the multiplex PCR reads through MiXCR, storing one row per CDR3 protein. Found here are 390,000 or so distinct CDR3 sequences, 12% of them singletons; the top ten hold about 19%. Time point denoted: newly diagnosed GD, antithyroid drugs for less than 3 months. Extracted PBMC RNA gave rise to the TCR library. The same sample was also studied in work on T cells in Graves' hyperthyroidism and ophthalmopathy.

The sample here was peripheral blood mononuclear cells (PBMCs), taken at new diagnosis, from a patient treated with antithyroid drugs. The receptors shown here come from a woman between 18 and 29 years old with Graves disease.

This clonotype came up a few times. This may be a read error, as it is one base from a much larger clone. This CDR3 fails to terminate in the conserved phenylalanine or tryptophan, so it likely reflects a read error. The rearrangement joins TRBV7-9 to TRBJ2-1, with TRBD2 matching over 12 bases. The CDR3 totals 17 residues. V dropped 3 bases and J dropped 0; count of bases not matched to a gene: 3. Germline loops: CDR1 SEHNR, CDR2 FQNEAQ (reference sequence). The CDR3 DNA is TGTGCCAGCAGCTTTCCGACTAGCGGGAGCTCCTACAATGAGCAGTTCTCC. Its translation: CASSFPTSGSSYNEQFS.

This rearrangement joins TRBV24-1 to TRBJ2-3; TRBD2 agrees at 9 bases. The CDR3 spans 16 residues. Germline loops: CDR1 KGHDR, CDR2 SFDVKD. Trimming took 9 bases from V and 6 from J; bases not matched to a gene: 15. CDR3 bases: TGTGCCACCGCGGGGGGGACCGACCCGTGGGGTGATACGCAGTATTTT. It specifies CATAGGTDPWGDTQYF.

This clonotype was counted at least ten times. The V call is TRBV7-2, the J call TRBJ1-1, with D unresolved. The CDR3 contains 13 residues. V lost 4 bases, J lost 0 bases, and 6 bases lay in between. CDR1 is SGHTA, CDR2 FQGNSA, per germline. The CDR3 loop is CASSSQMNTEAFF. CDR3 sequence (DNA): TGTGCCAGCAGCTCACAGATGAACACTGAAGCTTTCTTT.

This clonotype was detected ten times or more. V is TRBV20-1 and J is TRBJ1-1; TRBD1 aligns across 7 bases. The germline CDR1 and CDR2 sequences are DFQATT and SNEGSKA (reference sequence). The V and J ends lost 4 bases and 4 bases, in that order; junction bases with no gene match: 3. This CDR3 is 12 amino acids long. CDR3 DNA: TGCAGTGCTAAACAGGGGCTCACTGAAGCTTTCTTT. Protein sequence: CSAKQGLTEAFF.

This clonotype was detected many times. The chain is built from TRBV28 and TRBJ2-1; 10 bases agree with TRBD2. Losses at the gene ends were 0 bases for V and 9 bases for J; bases not matched to a gene: 2. Germline loops: CDR1 MDHEN, CDR2 SYDVKM. The CDR3 covers 14 residues. The CDR3 nucleotides are TGTGCCAGCAGTTTATGGCTAGCGGGAGTTGAGCAGTTCTTC. It codes for CASSLWLAGVEQFF.

In this sample, this clonotype turned up a few times. V and J are TRBV7-6 and TRBJ2-1, with D perhaps matching TRBD1 or TRBD2 (7 bases each). Trimming removed 5 bases at V and 6 bases at J, with 17 bases between. In germline, CDR1 is SGHVS, CDR2 FNYEAQ. This CDR3 has 15 residues. The CDR3 coding sequence is TGTGCCAGCAGCCCCCCGGGGGGACAGTTCAATGAGCAGTTCTTC. Its translation: CASSPPGGQFNEQFF.

This chain connects TRBV4-1 to TRBJ2-1; TRBD1 agrees at 9 bases. The CDR3 extends over 16 amino acids. Looked up from germline, CDR1 is MGHRA and CDR2 is YSYEKL. The V segment lost 3 bases and the J segment 7 bases; nucleotides outside the gene matches: 10. The CDR3 sequence is CASSHKSSGQGNEQFF. DNA for the CDR3: TGCGCCAGCAGCCATAAATCGTCGGGACAGGGTAATGAGCAGTTCTTC.

In its sample, this clonotype was seen many times. J is TRBJ1-5 and V is TRBV24-1, with unresolved D. The germline gives CDR1 KGHDR, CDR2 SFDVKD. This CDR3 contains 15 residues. Trimming took 3 bases from V and 0 from J, leaving 8 bases between them. The CDR3 loop reads CATSDTWASNQPQHF. In nucleotides, the CDR3 is TGTGCCACCAGTGATACATGGGCTAGCAATCAGCCCCAGCATTTT.

The rearrangement joins TRBV10-3 to TRBJ2-1; 8 bases align to TRBD1. The germline V gene has CDR1 ENHRY and CDR2 SYGVKD. Germline trimming cut 0 bases from V and 0 bases from J; bases unmatched to any gene: 4. The CDR3 has 17 amino acids. CDR3 DNA sequence: TGTGCCATCAGTGAGTCGACAGGGGTCCCCTCCTACAATGAGCAGTTCTTC. It yields the protein CAISESTGVPSYNEQFF.

This clonotype occurred a few times. Since a much larger clone is just one base distant, this may be a read error. This chain connects TRBV28 to TRBJ1-1, with D perhaps TRBD1 (5 bases). Germline V gene lookup returns CDR1 MDHEN and CDR2 SYDVKM. The CDR3 contains 12 residues. The V and J ends lost 6 bases and 1 base respectively, with 6 bases between them. In DNA form, the CDR3 reads TGTGCCAGCAGCGGGGCGAACACTGAAGCTTTCTTT. Encoded protein: CASSGANTEAFF.

This clonotype was counted at least ten times. The rearrangement joins TRBV7-2 to TRBJ2-7; D is possibly TRBD1 or TRBD2 (5 bases each). Trimming took off 5 bases at V and 2 bases at J, with 28 bases between the two ends. The CDR3 length is 19 residues. Germline CDR1 and CDR2: SGHTA and FQGNSA. CDR3 amino acids: CASSTKPIDGTWGPYEQYF. Here the CDR3 DNA reads TGTGCCAGCAGCACCAAACCGATAGACGGGACCTGGGGTCCCTACGAGCAGTACTTC.

V and J are TRBV5-5 and TRBJ2-3; D is ambiguous. The germline V gene encodes CDR1 SGHKS and CDR2 YYEKEE (reference sequence). This CDR3 has 13 residues. V was pared by 6 bases and J by 1 base, with 9 bases between. CDR3: CASNEEGTDTQYF. As DNA, the CDR3 is TGTGCCAGCAACGAAGAGGGCACAGATACGCAGTATTTT.

This clonotype has at least ten counts. V usage is TRBV7-9 and J usage is TRBJ2-5; TRBD1 aligns across 11 bases. The V segment lost 3 bases and the J segment 4 bases; nucleotides outside the gene matches: 4. The CDR3 sequence is 15 residues long. Germline V CDR1 and CDR2: SEHNR, FQNEAQ (reference sequence). CDR3 protein: CASSLRDRGTETQYF. The DNA of the CDR3 is TGTGCCAGCAGCTTGAGGGACAGGGGGACAGAGACCCAGTACTTC. The variable domain in full, completed from reference TRBV7-9 and TRBJ2-5, reads DTGVSQNPRHKITKRGQNVTFRCDPISEHNRLYWYRQTLGQGPEFLTYFQNEAQLEKSRLLSDRFSAERPKGSFSTLEIQRTEQGDSAMYLCASSLRDRGTETQYFGPGTRLLVL.

This clonotype has a count of ten or more. The gene calls are TRBV5-1 and TRBJ2-7, with a possible D match to TRBD1 (6 bases). Per germline, CDR1 SGHRS and CDR2 YFSETQ. CDR3 length: 14 residues. V was cut by 4 bases and J by 4 bases, with 15 bases left in between. CDR3 DNA: TGCGCCAGCAGCGGGGGCAGGGGCTGGTACGAGCAGTACTTC. Protein: CASSGGRGWYEQYF.

This clonotype was detected a few times. This chain connects TRBV7-2 to TRBJ2-3, with D perhaps TRBD2 (6 bases). Germline CDR1 is SGHTA and CDR2 is FQGNSA. CDR3 size: 15 residues. V gave up 7 bases and J gave up 5 bases, with 19 bases separating them. The DNA of the CDR3 is TGTGCCAGCACCCTGTGGGGAGGCCCTGGAGATACGCAGTATTTT. This encodes CASTLWGGPGDTQYF. Looking up the rest from reference TRBV7-2 and TRBJ2-3 gives the full variable domain: GAGVSQSPSNKVTEKGKDVELRCDPISGHTALYWYRQSLGQGLEFLIYFQGNSAPDKSGLPSDRFSAERTGGSVSTLTIQRTQQEDSAVYLCASTLWGGPGDTQYFGPGTRLTVL.

This clonotype was observed at least ten times. This sequence joins TRBV4-1 and TRBJ1-1; D gene ambiguous. With 0 bases removed from V and 3 bases from J, the gap between germline ends came to 14 bases. The CDR3 runs 16 residues. CDR1 and CDR2 (germline): MGHRA, YSYEKL. The CDR3 spells CASSQDPSRSDTEAFF. CDR3 nucleotide sequence: TGCGCCAGCAGCCAAGATCCTTCCAGGAGTGACACTGAAGCTTTCTTT.

Points on this clonotype: Given a much more abundant clone one base away, this may be a read error. The genes are TRBV6-1 and TRBJ1-6; D is ambiguous. This CDR3 has 13 residues. Germline V CDR1 and CDR2: MNHNS, SASEGT. Here the CDR3 reads CVSTVAGNSPLHF. The CDR3 nucleotides are TGTGTCAGCACAGTCGCGGGAAATTCACCCCTCCACTTT.